This record covers a single T cell receptor beta chain. The antigen remains undetermined. This specimen comes from a study of T cell repertoires in cytomegalovirus infection. MiXCR, applied by TCRdb to the reads, yields one record per CDR3 protein. The profile shows 130,000 or so distinct CDR3 sequences, 6.5% of them singletons. The study, taken as a whole, reports: What dominated the ex vivo response were HLA-C-restricted CMV-specific TCR beta clonotypes.

The receptor was isolated from a human donor in good health (CMV status not recorded). Some clones in this sample may be carry-over from other donors' samples. The sequenced material came from PBMCs.

The CDR3 DNA is TGTGCCAGCAAGATAGCGGGGGACGTATACAATGAGCAGTTCTTC. Protein product: CASKIAGDVYNEQFF. The chain recombines TRBV12-3 or TRBV12-4 with TRBJ2-1; 9 positions agree with TRBD2. V lost 7 bases, J lost 4 bases, and 8 bases stayed unmatched. The CDR3 spans 15 residues.